This T cell receptor beta chain was retrieved from a study of control samples from healthy donors and cancer patients. Germline V gene data show CDR1 as SGHTA and CDR2 as FQGNSA. CDR3 size: 14 residues. The ends lost 2 bases at V and 3 bases at J; junction bases unmatched: 2. This clone was seen only a few times. Profiled with immunoSEQ multiplex PCR; TCRdb holds only in-frame clones, not every one. This table has about 120,000 clones, 88% appearing once. Sequenced: blood. This chain links TRBV7-2 with TRBJ2-7; 9 nucleotides agree with TRBD2. The TCR was taken from a woman in her 70s in good health. The CDR3 DNA reads as TGTGCCAGCAGCTTATCTAGCGGGGTCTACGAGCAGTACTTC. Protein: CASSLSSGVYEQYF.